The 28 T cell receptor beta chains in this list originate from one sample, sequenced in a study of multiple sclerosis patients with progressive multifocal leukoencephalopathy. This table comes from immunoSEQ multiplex PCR, and its TCRdb copy is limited to in-frame clones, with some not included. The data show 25,000 to 30,000 clones, around 92% seen once. This sample's time point: 6 months of natalizumab therapy. The sequencing used PBMCs, collected from a patient treated with natalizumab. Receptor source: a human donor with multiple sclerosis.

The genes are TRBV7-9 and TRBJ2-1; TRBD2 matches 10 bases. CDR1 is SEHNR, CDR2 FQNEAQ, per germline (reference sequence). After removal of 8 bases from V and 9 bases from J, the junction contained 10 bases not matched to a gene. This CDR3 contains 14 residues. CDR3 amino acids: CASLSGLARSEQFF. As DNA, the CDR3 is TGTGCCAGCCTATCGGGACTAGCGAGGAGTGAGCAGTTCTTC.

The rearrangement links TRBV7-6 to TRBJ2-7; 7 nucleotides align to TRBD1. V trimming: 5 bases; J trimming: 2 bases; junction bases outside the gene matches: 18. The germline CDR1 and CDR2 sequences are SGHVS and FNYEAQ. This CDR3 spans 18 amino acids. The CDR3 is CASSPRPNHDREPYEQYF. The CDR3 DNA reads TGTGCCAGCAGCCCCCGCCCAAACCACGACAGGGAACCCTACGAGCAGTACTTC.

The chain links TRBV6-5 to TRBJ1-2, with D uncertain. Germline V gene data show CDR1 as MNHEY and CDR2 as SVGAGI. V lost 11 bases to trimming and J lost 8 bases, with 15 bases between them. CDR3 size: 11 residues. CDR3 DNA: TGTGCCGCCGCGTCCCCGACCGGCTACACCTTC. Encoded protein: CAAASPTGYTF.

The rearrangement joins TRBV5-4 to TRBJ2-4; weak D call: TRBD1 (8 bases). Germline V gene data show CDR1 as SGHNT and CDR2 as YYREEE (reference sequence). CDR3 length: 13 residues. V was clipped by 2 bases and J by 8 bases, with 11 bases between them. The CDR3 nucleotides are TGTGCCAGCAGCTTAACAGGGGGGGACATTCAGTACTTC. It translates to CASSLTGGDIQYF.

This sequence joins TRBV7-2 and TRBJ1-5; a possible D gene is TRBD1 (5 bases). CDR3 length: 15 residues. The V end was cut by 0 bases, the J end by 6 bases, with 12 bases between. Germline V gives CDR1 SGHTA, CDR2 FQGNSA. The CDR3 here is CASSLAWGSSQPQHF. In nucleotides, the CDR3 is TGTGCCAGCAGCTTAGCATGGGGGTCTAGTCAGCCCCAGCATTTT.

This sequence joins TRBV6-5 and TRBJ2-7; D not resolved. CDR1 and CDR2 from the germline V gene are MNHEY and SVGAGI. CDR3 size: 13 residues. Trimming left V 8 bases short and J 2 bases short, with 13 bases between. The CDR3 nucleotides are TGTGCCAGCTCCTTGACTCCGACCTACGAGCAGTACTTC. It codes for CASSLTPTYEQYF.

V and J are TRBV27 and TRBJ1-4; D is perhaps TRBD1 (5 bases). The germline gives CDR1 MNHEY, CDR2 SMNVEV (reference sequence). This CDR3 has 15 amino acids. Trimming removed 3 bases from V and 3 bases from J, with 11 bases in between. In nucleotides, the CDR3 is TGTGCCAGCAGTTTGGCAGGGAGGGCTAATGAAAAACTGTTTTTT. It encodes CASSLAGRANEKLFF.

The V and J genes are TRBV6-5 and TRBJ1-5; D not certain. The CDR3 has 14 amino acids. The V end lost 5 bases, the J end lost 2 bases, and 10 bases lay between the germline ends. The germline V gene encodes CDR1 MNHEY and CDR2 SVGAGI. CDR3 amino acids: CASSPGRGNQPQHF. The CDR3 region has the DNA TGTGCCAGCAGTCCTGGCCGGGGCAATCAGCCCCAGCATTTT.

The rearrangement links TRBV5-1 to TRBJ1-4; 8 bases align to TRBD1. The CDR3 extends over 17 amino acids. Germline V gene data show CDR1 as SGHRS and CDR2 as YFSETQ. V shed 4 bases, J shed 5 bases, and the junction held 13 bases outside the gene matches. This chain's CDR3 is CASSRTGLLPYNEKLFF. In nucleotides, the CDR3 is TGCGCCAGCAGCCGGACAGGGCTTTTACCTTACAATGAAAAACTGTTTTTT.

The V call is TRBV5-4, the J call TRBJ2-2; D is possibly TRBD1 or TRBD2 (5 bases each). The germline V gene has CDR1 SGHNT and CDR2 YYREEE (reference sequence). Trimming took off 5 bases at V and 1 base at J, with 12 bases between the two ends. The CDR3 consists of 15 residues. The CDR3 DNA follows: TGTGCCAGCAGGTGGGGCGGAGGGAACACCGGGGAGCTGTTTTTT. Translation: CASRWGGGNTGELFF.

This clone was counted a few times. The germline gene is not matched at one end of the junction; a read error may be the cause. The chain recombines TRBV7-2 with TRBJ2-7; D is undetermined. This CDR3 is built from 11 residues. The V gene's germline CDR1 is SGHTA and CDR2 FQGNSA. The CDR3 here is CASSYDETQHF. The CDR3 coding sequence is TGTGCCAGCAGCTACGACGAGACTCAGCACTTC.

The V call is TRBV7-2, the J call TRBJ2-3, with D perhaps TRBD2 (6 bases). This CDR3 comprises 15 residues. With 8 bases removed from V and 0 bases from J, the gap between germline ends came to 15 bases. Germline V gene data show CDR1 as SGHTA and CDR2 as FQGNSA. The CDR3 sequence: CASSSAGPSTDTQYF. CDR3 sequence (DNA): TGTGCCAGCTCATCCGCGGGACCCAGCACAGATACGCAGTATTTT. Variable domain in full (rest from reference TRBV7-2 and TRBJ2-3): GAGVSQSPSNKVTEKGKDVELRCDPISGHTALYWYRQSLGQGLEFLIYFQGNSAPDKSGLPSDRFSAERTGGSVSTLTIQRTQQEDSAVYLCASSSAGPSTDTQYFGPGTRLTVL.

J is TRBJ2-7 and V is TRBV27, with D tentatively TRBD1 (5 bases). CDR1 is MNHEY and CDR2 is SMNVEV in the germline V gene (reference sequence). Trimming took 3 bases from V and 5 from J, leaving 11 bases between them. This CDR3 has 13 amino acids. As DNA, the CDR3 is TGTGCCAGCAGTTTCAGGGCATCCAACGAGCAGTACTTC. This codes for CASSFRASNEQYF.

This clone was picked up one time. The chain couples TRBV6-6 to TRBJ1-2, with TRBD1 matching 10 bases. The CDR3 sequence is 15 residues long. The germline gives CDR1 MNHNY, CDR2 SVGAGI (reference sequence). J gave up 5 bases and V 4 bases, and 7 bases lay outside the gene matches. For the CDR3, the DNA is TGTGCCAGCAGTTTACGGGACAGGGGTTTGTATGGCTACACCTTC. It codes for CASSLRDRGLYGYTF.

This chain links TRBV5-6 with TRBJ2-1; TRBD2 agrees at 10 bases. Trimming cost V 2 bases and J 4 bases; bases outside gene matches: 3. Germline CDR1 is SGHDT and CDR2 is YYEEEE. CDR3 length: 15 residues. CDR3 sequence reads: CASSFELAGYNEQFF. CDR3 in DNA: TGTGCCAGCAGCTTCGAACTAGCGGGATACAATGAGCAGTTCTTC.

Only a few counts were recorded for this clone. The chain is built from TRBV27 and TRBJ2-7; 10 positions agree with TRBD1. This CDR3 spans 15 amino acids. Germline CDR1 and CDR2: MNHEY and SMNVEV (reference sequence). J gave up 2 bases and V 8 bases, and 9 bases lay outside the gene matches. This CDR3 reads CASRLPGTGAYEQYF. CDR3 nucleotide sequence: TGTGCCAGCCGCCTCCCCGGGACAGGGGCCTACGAGCAGTACTTC.

J is TRBJ1-2 and V is TRBV7-2; D is perhaps TRBD1 (5 bases). The germline V gene has CDR1 SGHTA and CDR2 FQGNSA. Between the trimmed V and J ends, which lost 1 base and 7 bases, there was a span of 10 bases. The CDR3 consists of 13 residues. CDR3 protein: CASSLVRVGGYTF. The DNA of the CDR3 is TGTGCCAGCAGCTTAGTCAGGGTGGGTGGCTACACCTTC.

This chain links TRBV20-1 with TRBJ1-2, with no clear D. The CDR3 is 11 residues long. Looked up from germline, CDR1 is DFQATT and CDR2 is SNEGSKA (reference sequence). With 2 bases removed from V and 8 bases from J, the gap between germline ends came to 9 bases. The CDR3 region has the DNA TGCAGTGCTAGATCTCCCGAGGGCTACACCTTC. Translating gives CSARSPEGYTF.

V and J are TRBV11-2 and TRBJ2-7; TRBD2 is a possible D gene (5 bases). Per the germline V gene, CDR1 is SGHAT and CDR2 is FQNNGV. The V and J ends lost 5 bases and 6 bases respectively, with 11 bases between them. CDR3 length: 12 amino acids. The chain's CDR3 is CASSREMGEQYF. The CDR3 region has the DNA TGTGCCAGCAGCCGGGAAATGGGCGAGCAGTACTTC.

The chain uses TRBV13 and TRBJ1-1, with 7 bases identical to TRBD1. Germline V lookup: CDR1 PRHDT, CDR2 FYEKMQ (reference sequence). The CDR3 has 13 residues. Germline trimming cut 2 bases from V and 11 bases from J; bases unmatched to any gene: 8. CDR3 amino acids: CASSLRARGAAFF. The CDR3 DNA reads TGTGCCAGCAGCTTAAGAGCCAGGGGGGCCGCTTTCTTT.

V usage is TRBV18 and J usage is TRBJ2-7, with no clear D. V gave up 2 bases and J gave up 6 bases, with 5 bases separating them. The germline V gene encodes CDR1 KGHSH and CDR2 LQKENI. This CDR3 has 11 residues. For the CDR3, the DNA is TGTGCCAGCTCACCAGATCTCGAGCAGTACTTC. Its translation: CASSPDLEQYF.

This clone was detected a few times. CDR3 in DNA: TGTGCCAGTAGTACCCAAGGGGGAAGACTTAATGAAAAACTGTTTTTT. Protein sequence: CASSTQGGRLNEKLFF. This chain links TRBV19 with TRBJ1-4; TRBD1 might be the D (6 bases). The V gene lost 4 bases and the J gene lost 4 bases, with 16 bases spanning the gap. This CDR3 region has 16 residues. The V gene's germline CDR1 is LNHDA and CDR2 SQIVND (reference sequence).

The chain joins TRBV6-1 to TRBJ2-3, with a tentative D call TRBD1 (5 bases). The CDR3 runs to 13 residues. CDR1 and CDR2 (germline): MNHNS, SASEGT. The V end was cut by 2 bases, the J end by 6 bases, with 9 bases between. The CDR3 protein is CASSESGKDTQYF. The CDR3 DNA sequence: TGTGCCAGCAGTGAATCAGGGAAGGATACGCAGTATTTT.

This clone was observed a few times. The chain employs TRBV27 and TRBJ2-1; D gene unclear. Germline V gene lookup returns CDR1 MNHEY and CDR2 SMNVEV (reference sequence). V was pared by 5 bases and J by 0 bases, with 8 bases between. CDR3 length: 14 amino acids. CDR3 loop: CASSVYASYNEQFF. In DNA, the CDR3 is TGTGCCAGCAGTGTTTATGCCTCCTACAATGAGCAGTTCTTC.

V gene TRBV18 combines with J gene TRBJ1-1; 7 nucleotides match TRBD1. This CDR3 is built from 18 residues. Germline lookup yields CDR1 KGHSH and CDR2 LQKENI. The V gene end was trimmed by 1 base and the J gene end by 5 bases; junction bases not matched to a gene: 16. The CDR3 coding sequence is TGTGCCAGCTCACCACGGCTCGGAATGAAAGGGGGCAGAACTGAAGCTTTCTTT. Residues: CASSPRLGMKGGRTEAFF. The variable domain in full, with the rest retrieved from reference TRBV18 and TRBJ1-1, is NAGVMQNPRHLVRRRGQEARLRCSPMKGHSHVYWYRQLPEEGLKFMVYLQKENIIDESGMPKERFSAEFPKEGPSILRIQQVVRGDSAAYFCASSPRLGMKGGRTEAFFGQGTRLTVV.

The chain recombines TRBV2 with TRBJ2-7; 7 positions match TRBD1. The CDR3 runs to 12 residues. V was clipped by 3 bases and J by 5 bases; unmatched bases: 1. Germline CDR1 reads SNHLY; CDR2 reads FYNNEI. Written as DNA, the CDR3 is TGTGCCAGCAGTGACGACAGGGACGAGCAGTACTTC. This sequence encodes CASSDDRDEQYF. Looking up the rest from reference TRBV2 and TRBJ2-7 gives the full variable domain: EPEVTQTPSHQVTQMGQEVILRCVPISNHLYFYWYRQILGQKVEFLVSFYNNEISEKSEIFDDQFSVERPDGSNFTLKIRSTKLEDSAMYFCASSDDRDEQYFGPGTRLTVT.

V and J are TRBV6-1 and TRBJ1-3; D gene uncertain. V lost 0 bases to trimming and J lost 0 bases, with 9 bases between them. CDR1 and CDR2 from the germline V gene are MNHNS and SASEGT. The CDR3 sequence is 16 residues long. CDR3 DNA: TGTGCCAGCAGTGAAGCGGACGTGAGCTCTGGAAACACCATATATTTT. Encoded protein: CASSEADVSSGNTIYF.

The rearrangement links TRBV2 to TRBJ2-3, with D perhaps matching TRBD1 (7 bases). CDR1 is SNHLY, CDR2 FYNNEI, per germline. CDR3 length: 15 residues. V was shortened by 6 bases and J by 4 bases, with 17 bases between the two germline ends. CDR3 loop: CASRPSGGRSDTQYF. CDR3 bases: TGTGCCAGCAGGCCCTCAGGGGGGCGGTCAGATACGCAGTATTTT.